This paragraph reports one TCR beta chain. The antigen remains undetermined. The data belong to a study of cytomegalovirus exposure and HLA in healthy donors. General study results and limits: Several of the most significant clusters appeared linked to common viral pathogens, based on a later analysis. Per a later analysis, HLA-associated TCR beta chains showed more clonal expansion than other, equally common TCR beta chains. In presence/absence analyses, roughly uniform sequencing depth across donors was assumed. A later analysis reportedly found that, within productive TCRs, an Asian-associated ancestry cluster had fewer N-insertions than the mean observed across the roughly 630 donors.

PCR used 60 Vbeta primers and 13 Jbeta primers. Clones were sequenced by immunoSEQ multiplex PCR, and TCRdb holds only the in-frame ones, with some missing. The data contain about 140,000 clones, around 70% of them singletons. Trimming shortened V by 0 bases and J by 1 base, and 10 bases separated the two germline ends. The CDR3 covers 15 residues. CDR1 and CDR2 from the germline V gene are SGHNT and YYREEE (reference sequence). This receptor was identified in a woman in her sixties or seventies in good health and CMV-seropositive. The chain recombines TRBV5-4 with TRBJ1-1; D gene unclear. Sequencing was done on a sample of PBMCs. The CDR3 DNA follows: TGTGCCAGCAGCTTGGCCCTTAGAGGGAACACTGAAGCTTTCTTT. Encoded protein: CASSLALRGNTEAFF. Looking up the rest from reference TRBV5-4 and TRBJ1-1 gives the full variable domain: ETGVTQSPTHLIKTRGQQVTLRCSSQSGHNTVSWYQQALGQGPQFIFQYYREEENGRGNFPPRFSGLQFPNYSSELNVNALELDDSALYLCASSLALRGNTEAFFGQGTRLTVV.